Below are 4 T cell receptor beta chains sequenced from a single sample in a study of CXCR3-negative and CXCR3-positive naive CD8 T cells. TRB cDNA was prepared as libraries by UMI-labeled 5' RACE. TCRdb processed the 5' RACE reads again and assigns one entry to each CDR3 protein, with no DNA. Seen in this sample are about 130,000 distinct CDR3 sequences; the ten most common clones hold approximately 0.3%. The sequencing input was naive CXCR3- CD8+ T cells from blood. Sample subset: CD45RO-CCR7+CD27+CD95- naive CD8+ T cells lacking CXCR3 (TNR3-). Source of these receptors: a human donor in good health. Some clones in this sample may be carry-over from other donors' samples.

This chain connects TRBV29-1 to TRBJ1-2; TCRdb reports TRBD1, a call that lacks DNA to check it against. This CDR3 has 14 residues. In germline, CDR1 is SQVTM, CDR2 ANQGSEA. Here the CDR3 reads CSVVGQYPNYGYTF.

The genes are TRBV7-2 and TRBJ2-7; lacking DNA, the TRBD2 call made by TCRdb goes unchecked. CDR3 length equals 15 residues. From germline, CDR1 is SGHTA and CDR2 FQGNSA. CDR3 in amino acids: CASSFFSGIRNEQYF.

CDR3 residues: CASSLGGGADTQYF. This chain connects TRBV28 to TRBJ2-3; the TCRdb D gene call, TRBD1, has no DNA to confirm it. Germline V CDR1 and CDR2: MDHEN, SYDVKM. This CDR3 comprises 14 residues.

The chain recombines TRBV2 with TRBJ2-4; the D call of TRBD1 rests on TCRdb alone, since no DNA is present to check it. This CDR3 comprises 12 residues. Per the germline V gene, CDR1 is SNHLY and CDR2 is FYNNEI. The chain's CDR3 is CASSGTENIQYF.